One and the same sample provided the 19 T cell receptor beta chains below, sequenced in a study of shared clonotypes between healthy human individuals. Repertoires were generated with immunoSEQ multiplex PCR, while TCRdb's copy carries only in-frame clones and drops some. The table records around 2.3 million clones, nearly 97% of them present only once. The sequencing sample was made of naive CD4+ T cells sorted from blood. The subset denotes: CD45RA+ positively selected. These receptors were collected from a man between 18 and 29 years old in good health.

CDR3 coding DNA: TGTGCCAGCAGCTTGGGAGGGACAGACACCTCCATTCTCTATGGCTACACCTTC. This codes for CASSLGGTDTSILYGYTF. The V call is TRBV5-5, the J call TRBJ1-2; TRBD1 agrees at 7 bases. Unmatched junction bases numbered 15, after V lost 0 bases and J lost 4 bases. CDR1 is SGHKS, CDR2 YYEKEE, per germline (reference sequence). The CDR3 is 18 residues long.

V is TRBV10-3 and J is TRBJ2-6, with D tentatively TRBD1 or TRBD2 (6 bases each). Germline CDR1 reads ENHRY; CDR2 reads SYGVKD. The CDR3 is 17 amino acids. Trimming stripped 1 base from V and 1 base from J, with 11 bases between. The CDR3 sequence is CAISEFGGGSGANVLTF. CDR3 coding DNA: TGTGCCATCAGTGAGTTTGGAGGGGGTTCTGGGGCCAACGTCCTGACTTTC.

The genes are TRBV6-6 and TRBJ2-7; D is uncertain. CDR3 length equals 13 residues. Deletions cut 2 bases from V and 2 bases from J, with 7 bases between. Germline CDR1 is MNHNY and CDR2 is SVGAGI (reference sequence). CDR3 amino acids: CASSYEQTYEQYF. CDR3 nucleotide sequence: TGTGCCAGCAGTTACGAGCAGACCTACGAGCAGTACTTC.

The chain uses TRBV6-6 and TRBJ2-2; 9 bases line up with TRBD2. The germline gives CDR1 MNHNY, CDR2 SVGAGI (reference sequence). Trimming at V came to 6 bases and at J to 4 bases, leaving 9 bases not matched to a gene. CDR3 length: 16 amino acids. The CDR3 region has the DNA TGTGCCAGCAGCCTACTGAGCGGGAGGTCCACCGGGGAGCTGTTTTTT. This gives the protein CASSLLSGRSTGELFF.

The chain carries TRBV6-5 and TRBJ1-3; D is possibly TRBD1 (6 bases). CDR3 size: 13 residues. The V gene's germline CDR1 is MNHEY and CDR2 SVGAGI. V was cut by 2 bases and J by 8 bases, with 10 bases left in between. The DNA of the CDR3 is TGTGCCAGCAGTTACCTTGAGGGGGACACCATATATTTT. This sequence encodes CASSYLEGDTIYF.

This chain joins TRBV2 and TRBJ2-7; weak D call: TRBD2 (5 bases). The CDR3 has 14 residues. In germline, CDR1 is SNHLY, CDR2 FYNNEI. Deletions cut 3 bases from V and 0 bases from J, with 9 bases between. CDR3 loop: CASSEEASSYEQYF. The CDR3 bases are TGTGCCAGCAGTGAGGAGGCCAGCTCCTACGAGCAGTACTTC.

Concerning this clone: Within the sample, other DNA sequences also encode this same CDR3. The chain couples TRBV29-1 to TRBJ1-1; possible D gene TRBD1, 6 bases. With 6 bases removed from V and 0 bases from J, the gap between germline ends came to 8 bases. The CDR3 is made up of 12 amino acids. CDR1 SQVTM and CDR2 ANQGSEA come from the germline V gene. The CDR3 DNA reads TGCAGCGTGGGACACCTGAACACTGAAGCTTTCTTT. The encoded protein is CSVGHLNTEAFF.

As for this clone: Different DNA sequences within this sample yield the same CDR3. The rearrangement uses TRBV7-2 and TRBJ2-5; D is undetermined. This CDR3 region has 13 residues. Looked up from germline, CDR1 is SGHTA and CDR2 is FQGNSA. Trimming removed 1 base at V and 1 base at J, with 4 bases between. The CDR3 nucleotides are TGTGCCAGCAGCTTAGGGCTCCAAGAGACCCAGTACTTC. Encoded protein: CASSLGLQETQYF.

The chain couples TRBV5-1 to TRBJ1-2, with unresolved D. The germline CDR1 and CDR2 sequences are SGHRS and YFSETQ. The CDR3 sequence is 14 residues long. V gave up 0 bases and J gave up 2 bases, with 8 bases separating them. CDR3 amino acids: CASSLAVQNYGYTF. In DNA form, the CDR3 reads TGCGCCAGCAGCTTGGCGGTACAGAACTATGGCTACACCTTC.

This chain uses TRBV10-1 with TRBJ2-7, with 9 bases identical to TRBD2. Trimming cost V 0 bases and J 7 bases; bases outside gene matches: 10. Germline assignment: CDR1 WNHNN and CDR2 SYGVQD (reference sequence). The CDR3 sequence is 16 residues long. The CDR3 loop reads CASSESLAGAGGEQYF. The CDR3 DNA follows: TGCGCCAGCAGTGAGTCCTTAGCGGGAGCCGGGGGGGAGCAGTACTTC.

This clone was observed once. This sample also contains other DNA sequences that code for the same CDR3. V gene TRBV19 combines with J gene TRBJ2-2; 8 nucleotides match TRBD1. The CDR3 runs to 15 residues. J was trimmed by 2 bases and V by 4 bases; bases with no gene match: 3. Looked up from germline, CDR1 is LNHDA and CDR2 is SQIVND (reference sequence). In DNA, the CDR3 is TGTGCCAGTAGTAAAGGACAGGGAAACACCGGGGAGCTGTTTTTT. Its translation is CASSKGQGNTGELFF.

This chain uses TRBV6-5 with TRBJ2-5, with D possibly matching TRBD2 (6 bases). V was trimmed by 0 bases and J by 5 bases, leaving 13 bases between them. Germline values: CDR1 MNHEY, CDR2 SVGAGI. The CDR3 is 15 residues long. The CDR3 loop reads CASSYSALAGETQYF. Here the CDR3 DNA reads TGTGCCAGCAGTTACTCTGCACTAGCAGGGGAGACCCAGTACTTC.

CDR3: CASSYTSETDTQYF. The CDR3 nucleotides are TGCGCCAGCAGCTACACTAGCGAAACAGATACGCAGTATTTT. The rearrangement joins TRBV5-1 to TRBJ2-3; 7 bases fit TRBD2. Germline values: CDR1 SGHRS, CDR2 YFSETQ. This CDR3 comprises 14 residues. With V trimmed by 3 bases and J by 3 bases, 4 bases remained unmatched.

This clone appeared once. The V call is TRBV7-3, the J call TRBJ1-1, with D perhaps matching TRBD1 (6 bases). Germline V lookup: CDR1 SGHTA, CDR2 FQGTGA. The CDR3 runs to 17 residues. V gave up 2 bases and J gave up 1 base, with 17 bases separating them. CDR3 sequence (DNA): TGTGCCAGCAGCTTAGGGCCCCCAGGGGAACGGAACACTGAAGCTTTCTTT. As protein: CASSLGPPGERNTEAFF.

On this clone: Other DNA sequences in the sample encode the same CDR3. This chain uses TRBV4-3 with TRBJ2-6; a possible D gene is TRBD1 (5 bases). The germline V and J ends were trimmed by 1 base and 0 bases, with 10 bases remaining between them. Germline assignment: CDR1 LGHNA and CDR2 YSLEER. The CDR3 loop spans 17 amino acids. The CDR3 sequence is CASSQALDSSGANVLTF. DNA for the CDR3: TGCGCCAGCAGCCAAGCTTTAGACAGCTCTGGGGCCAACGTCCTGACTTTC.

The chain has TRBV28 and TRBJ1-6, with 10 bases that match TRBD1. This CDR3 comprises 19 residues. Germline-derived CDR1 and CDR2 are MDHEN and SYDVKM. Unmatched junction bases numbered 7, after V lost 2 bases and J lost 0 bases. The CDR3 DNA follows: TGTGCCAGCAGTTTAAGGGGACAGGGGTCACGCTCCTATAATTCACCCCTCCACTTT. Amino acids: CASSLRGQGSRSYNSPLHF.

The rearrangement joins TRBV5-1 to TRBJ2-4, with a tentative D call TRBD2 (6 bases). This CDR3 has 14 residues. The V gene lost 4 bases and the J gene lost 16 bases, with 24 bases spanning the gap. Germline CDR1 reads SGHRS; CDR2 reads YFSETQ. CDR3 nucleotide sequence: TGCGCCAGCAGCAACTCCGGGCAGGGAGGTTCGTTATACTTC. It is translated as CASSNSGQGGSLYF.

This chain joins TRBV21-1 and TRBJ2-7. TRBV21-1 is a recognized pseudogene. The CDR3 contains 16 residues. This CDR3 is CASSKTSTAANYEQYF. As DNA, the CDR3 is TGTGCCAGCAGCAAAACGTCGACCGCCGCAAACTACGAGCAGTACTTC.

V usage is TRBV7-2 and J usage is TRBJ2-5; tentative D call: TRBD2 (5 bases). Trimming left V 0 bases short and J 4 bases short, with 15 bases between. This CDR3 comprises 16 residues. Germline CDR1 and CDR2: SGHTA and FQGNSA. CDR3 region: CASSLALRGRIETQYF. The CDR3 DNA sequence: TGTGCCAGCAGCTTAGCGCTTCGGGGAAGAATAGAGACCCAGTACTTC.